The 12 T cell receptor beta chains below were found in one sample sequenced in a study of T cells in Graves' hyperthyroidism and ophthalmopathy. Template material for amplifying TCR beta CDR3 regions consisted of RNA transcripts. RT-PCR in the first round (using the HTBI primer set) targeted the TCR CDR3. TCRdb reprocessed the multiplex PCR reads via MiXCR and lists one record per CDR3 protein. The data hold around 450,000 distinct CDR3 sequences, with about an eighth observed a single time. The sequencing input was blood. Receptor source: a woman aged 18-29 years with Graves' hyperthyroidism.

The sample holds many counts of this clonotype. This chain links TRBV28 with TRBJ2-6; a weak D match, TRBD2 (5 bases). V lost 5 bases, J lost 2 bases, and 10 bases lay in between. The length of the CDR3 is 15 residues. From germline, CDR1 is MDHEN and CDR2 SYDVKM. CDR3 bases: TGTGCCAGCAGTCCACTAGGCGCTGGGGCCAACGTCCTGACTTTC. Its translation: CASSPLGAGANVLTF.

J is TRBJ1-5 and V is TRBV19; D gene unclear. The CDR3 extends over 15 amino acids. Germline lookup yields CDR1 LNHDA and CDR2 SQIVND (reference sequence). Trimming pared 9 bases from V and 4 bases from J, leaving 19 bases between. The CDR3 here is CASRPAGKLNQPQHF. The CDR3 nucleotides read TGTGCCAGCAGACCCGCGGGGAAGCTAAATCAGCCCCAGCATTTT.

This chain joins TRBV11-3 and TRBJ2-1; D gene ambiguous. The length of the CDR3 is 13 residues. Germline CDR1 SGHNT, CDR2 YENEEA. Trimming stripped 5 bases from V and 7 bases from J, with 12 bases between. CDR3 loop: CASSPSPINEQFF. The CDR3 DNA reads TGTGCCAGCAGCCCGTCACCCATTAATGAGCAGTTCTTC.

The chain is built from TRBV7-2 and TRBJ1-3, with TRBD1 matching over 7 bases. The V gene's germline CDR1 is SGHTA and CDR2 FQGNSA. This CDR3 region has 14 residues. V lost 5 bases, J lost 4 bases, and 5 bases stayed unmatched. CDR3 nucleotides: TGTGCCAGCAGCCCAGGGGGACGGGGAAACACCATATATTTT. Translation: CASSPGGRGNTIYF.

This clonotype has at least ten counts. V gene TRBV27 combines with J gene TRBJ1-1, with 9 bases aligning to TRBD1. Germline CDR1 is MNHEY and CDR2 is SMNVEV (reference sequence). This CDR3 has 14 residues. After removal of 5 bases from V and 6 bases from J, the junction contained 7 bases not matched to a gene. DNA for the CDR3: TGTGCCAGCAGTCATCGAACAGGGGGCTCTGAAGCTTTCTTT. Translation gives CASSHRTGGSEAFF.

This clonotype was counted many times. The rearrangement joins TRBV9 to TRBJ2-7, with D perhaps matching TRBD2 (5 bases). The V and J ends lost 3 bases and 6 bases respectively, with 10 bases between them. The germline CDR1 and CDR2 sequences are SGDLS and YYNGEE. This CDR3 spans 12 amino acids. CDR3 DNA sequence: TGTGCCAGCAGCGCTATACGGGGCGAGCAGTACTTC. It specifies CASSAIRGEQYF.

This clonotype was recorded a few times. The V gene is TRBV19, the J gene TRBJ1-1, with a tentative D call TRBD1 (6 bases). The ends were cut back, 0 bases at V and 0 bases at J, with 14 bases in the middle. Germline values: CDR1 LNHDA, CDR2 SQIVND (reference sequence). The CDR3 consists of 17 residues. The CDR3 nucleotides read TGTGCCAGTAGTATAGACCCTCCAGGGGCCATGAACACTGAAGCTTTCTTT. It codes for CASSIDPPGAMNTEAFF. Drawing the rest from reference TRBV19 and TRBJ1-1, the complete variable domain is DGGITQSPKYLFRKEGQNVTLSCEQNLNHDAMYWYRQDPGQGLRLIYYSQIVNDFQKGDIAEGYSVSREKKESFPLTVTSAQKNPTAFYLCASSIDPPGAMNTEAFFGQGTRLTVV.

With respect to this clonotype: A much larger clone sits a single nucleotide away, making a read error possible. The rearrangement links TRBV28 to TRBJ2-1; the match to TRBD2 covers 12 bases. CDR1 MDHEN and CDR2 SYDVKM come from the germline V gene. CDR3 length equals 15 residues. V lost 5 bases, J lost 11 bases, and 10 bases stayed unmatched. CDR3 in amino acids: CASSPGLAGTNKQFF. The CDR3 nucleotides are TGTGCCAGCAGTCCGGGACTAGCGGGCACTAATAAGCAGTTCTTC. The full variable domain, in which reference TRBV28 and TRBJ2-1 provide the parts outside the CDR3, is DVKVTQSSRYLVKRTGEKVFLECVQDMDHENMFWYRQDPGLGLRLIYFSYDVKMKEKGDIPEGYSVSREKKERFSLILESASTNQTSMYLCASSPGLAGTNKQFFGPGTRLTVL.

In its sample, this clonotype was seen many times. The rearrangement uses TRBV7-9 and TRBJ2-1; D unclear. Between the trimmed V and J ends, which lost 5 bases and 9 bases, there was a span of 11 bases. The CDR3 runs 12 residues. CDR1 is SEHNR, CDR2 FQNEAQ, per germline (reference sequence). The CDR3 bases are TGTGCCAGCAGCGACATCAAGGGTGAGCAGTTCTTC. It yields the protein CASSDIKGEQFF.

This chain links TRBV5-4 with TRBJ2-7, with a tentative D call TRBD2 (6 bases). The V and J ends lost 4 bases and 7 bases respectively, with 21 bases between them. This CDR3 spans 15 amino acids. Germline CDR1 SGHNT, CDR2 YYREEE (reference sequence). The CDR3 bases are TGTGCCAGCAGCACTGGTAGCGGAGGATTAGGAGAGCAGTACTTC. Translation gives CASSTGSGGLGEQYF.

This clonotype occurred many times. This chain links TRBV28 with TRBJ2-1, with 11 bases matching TRBD2. The CDR3 has 15 residues. The germline V gene has CDR1 MDHEN and CDR2 SYDVKM. V trimming: 5 bases; J trimming: 8 bases; junction bases outside the gene matches: 8. In DNA form, the CDR3 reads TGTGCCAGCAGTCCATTCCTAGCGGGAGGTTATGAGCAGTTCTTC. Translated, it gives CASSPFLAGGYEQFF.

This clonotype was seen many times. This chain uses TRBV4-3 with TRBJ2-3; maybe TRBD1 (6 bases). The CDR3 has 15 amino acids. V lost 1 base to trimming and J lost 6 bases, with 14 bases between them. The germline gives CDR1 LGHNA, CDR2 YSLEER. The CDR3 DNA is TGCGCCAGCAGCCAAGTGGGAACAGGGTCGGATACGCAGTATTTT. This gives the protein CASSQVGTGSDTQYF.